The 21 T cell receptor beta chains given below trace back to one sample, sequenced in a study of blood T cell repertoires in COVID-19. Using immunoSEQ multiplex PCR, the repertoire was profiled, and TCRdb retains in-frame clones only, with some absent. The data show approximately 190,000 clones, with 70% to 90% seen just once and approximately 6.1% held by the top ten. Sequencing input: peripheral blood. These TCRs come from an elderly man with acute or convalescent COVID-19.

This clone was recorded once. V gene TRBV4-1 combines with J gene TRBJ2-1; D is uncertain. CDR1 MGHRA and CDR2 YSYEKL come from the germline V gene. V was cut by 0 bases and J by 8 bases, with 8 bases left in between. The CDR3 consists of 13 residues. Here the CDR3 reads CASSQDSGDEQFF. The CDR3, as DNA: TGCGCCAGCAGCCAAGATTCAGGCGATGAGCAGTTCTTC.

This chain's CDR3 is CASSETRGSYEQYF. CDR3 DNA sequence: TGTGCCAGCAGTGAAACCAGGGGGTCCTACGAGCAGTACTTC. The chain is built from TRBV2 and TRBJ2-7, with TRBD1 matching over 7 bases. Germline trimming cut 2 bases from V and 1 base from J; bases unmatched to any gene: 2. The CDR3 has 14 amino acids. Germline CDR1 is SNHLY and CDR2 is FYNNEI.

J is TRBJ2-1 and V is TRBV21-1; no check of the table's D call, TRBD1, against the DNA was made. TRBV21-1 is described as a pseudogene. The CDR3 has 12 residues. CDR3 sequence: CASSLRDNEQFF. The CDR3 nucleotides read TGTGCCAGCAGCCTCAGGGACAATGAGCAGTTCTTC.

The chain combines TRBV27 with TRBJ1-2; weak D call: TRBD1 (5 bases). Germline V CDR1 and CDR2: MNHEY, SMNVEV (reference sequence). The CDR3 covers 14 residues. V lost 4 bases and J 8 bases, leaving 17 bases between the germline ends. CDR3 nucleotides: TGTGCCAGCAGTTCTCCAGGGCCCGCCAAGGGCTACACCTTC. It specifies CASSSPGPAKGYTF.

The chain links TRBV4-2 to TRBJ2-5; 7 bases fit TRBD2. CDR1 is LGHNA, CDR2 YNFKEQ, per germline. The CDR3 is 17 amino acids. The ends lost 1 base at V and 4 bases at J; junction bases unmatched: 12. The CDR3 reads CASSQGGSGTPIETQYF. The CDR3 DNA sequence: TGTGCCAGCAGCCAAGGGGGAAGCGGGACCCCAATAGAGACCCAGTACTTC.

V and J are TRBV27 and TRBJ2-3; 11 bases fit TRBD2. Losses at the gene ends were 6 bases for V and 2 bases for J; bases not matched to a gene: 1. CDR1 and CDR2 from the germline V gene are MNHEY and SMNVEV (reference sequence). The CDR3 totals 14 residues. CDR3 DNA sequence: TGTGCCAGCAGACTAGCGGGAGTCACAGATACGCAGTATTTT. Translated, it gives CASRLAGVTDTQYF.

This clone was seen just once. The genes are TRBV6-2 or TRBV6-3 and TRBJ2-3; D is unclear. The germline V and J ends were trimmed by 0 bases and 0 bases, with 16 bases remaining between them. This CDR3 comprises 18 residues. CDR1 is MNHEY and CDR2 is SVGEGT in the germline V gene. In DNA form, the CDR3 reads TGTGCCAGCAGTTACTCGGCCTCCGGAGCGCCTAGCACAGATACGCAGTATTTT. Translation gives CASSYSASGAPSTDTQYF.

The chain links TRBV29-1 to TRBJ1-4; the D gene is possibly TRBD1 (5 bases). This CDR3 contains 13 residues. Germline-derived CDR1 and CDR2 are SQVTM and ANQGSEA. V lost 5 bases, J lost 3 bases, and 10 bases lay in between. The DNA for the CDR3 is TGCAGCGTTATCAGGGCGGCTAATGAAAAACTGTTTTTT. It specifies CSVIRAANEKLFF.

This clone turned up a few times. The V and J genes are TRBV7-9 and TRBJ1-3; D might be TRBD1 (5 bases). V lost 5 bases, J lost 1 base, and 12 bases lay in between. The length of the CDR3 is 15 residues. Germline assignment: CDR1 SEHNR and CDR2 FQNEAQ (reference sequence). The CDR3 protein is CASSPLQGSGNTIYF. The CDR3 bases are TGTGCCAGCAGCCCCCTTCAGGGTTCTGGAAACACCATATATTTT. The full variable domain, in which reference TRBV7-9 and TRBJ1-3 provide the parts outside the CDR3, is DTGVSQNPRHKITKRGQNVTFRCDPISEHNRLYWYRQTLGQGPEFLTYFQNEAQLEKSRLLSDRFSAERPKGSFSTLEIQRTEQGDSAMYLCASSPLQGSGNTIYFGEGSWLTVV.

The chain employs TRBV28 and TRBJ2-1; 16 nucleotides align to TRBD2. Germline V gene lookup returns CDR1 MDHEN and CDR2 SYDVKM. CDR3 length: 16 amino acids. The CDR3: CATGLAGGSSYNEQFF. The DNA for the CDR3 is TGTGCGACGGGACTAGCGGGAGGGAGCTCCTACAATGAGCAGTTCTTC.

There are a few counts of this clone. The chain is built from TRBV14 and TRBJ2-3; a possible D gene is TRBD2 (7 bases). Looked up from germline, CDR1 is SGHDN and CDR2 is FVKESK. The V and J ends lost 4 bases and 6 bases respectively, with 11 bases between them. CDR3 length equals 13 residues. The DNA of the CDR3 is TGTGCCAGCAGCCCCGGGGGGCGGGATACGCAGTATTTT. Translating it yields CASSPGGRDTQYF.

The V call is TRBV7-9, the J call TRBJ1-5, with D unclear. Germline assignment: CDR1 SEHNR and CDR2 FQNEAQ (reference sequence). There are 12 residues in the CDR3. V was clipped by 4 bases and J by 11 bases, with 12 bases between them. The CDR3 DNA is TGTGCCAGCAGCTATACAGATTCGTCCCAGCATTTT. It translates to CASSYTDSSQHF.

V is TRBV19 and J is TRBJ1-5; TRBD1 matches 7 bases. The germline V gene has CDR1 LNHDA and CDR2 SQIVND (reference sequence). This CDR3 spans 14 amino acids. V shed 3 bases and J 3 bases; nucleotides not matched to a gene: 2. CDR3: CASSIGTVNQPQHF. The CDR3 DNA reads as TGTGCCAGTAGTATCGGGACAGTCAATCAGCCCCAGCATTTT.

V gene TRBV6-5 combines with J gene TRBJ1-2; D perhaps matches TRBD1 (5 bases). Germline V gene lookup returns CDR1 MNHEY and CDR2 SVGAGI. Trimming shortened V by 2 bases and J by 5 bases, and 6 bases separated the two germline ends. This CDR3 has 12 residues. CDR3 in amino acids: CASSYDRYGYTF. DNA of the CDR3: TGTGCCAGCAGTTACGACAGATATGGCTACACCTTC.

The rearrangement uses TRBV28 and TRBJ1-1; TRBD1 might be the D (5 bases). V dropped 11 bases and J dropped 4 bases, with 14 bases sitting between them. The V gene's germline CDR1 is MDHEN and CDR2 SYDVKM. CDR3 size: 12 residues. CDR3 sequence reads: CAASGIGTEAFF. In DNA form, the CDR3 reads TGTGCCGCTTCAGGGATAGGCACTGAAGCTTTCTTT.

This clone was counted once. The CDR3: CASSEQRTSGRWDTQYF. CDR3 nucleotide sequence: TGTGCCAGCAGTGAACAGCGGACTAGCGGGAGGTGGGATACGCAGTATTTT. The chain carries TRBV25-1 and TRBJ2-3; TRBD2 agrees at 14 bases. V dropped 2 bases and J dropped 6; count of bases not matched to a gene: 7. Germline CDR1 and CDR2: MGHDK and SYGVNS. The CDR3 contains 17 residues.

The chain recombines TRBV7-8 with TRBJ2-1; 8 bases are a match to TRBD2. Germline V gene data show CDR1 as SGHVS and CDR2 as FQNEAQ. V lost 5 bases and J lost 3; bases outside the gene matches: 3. This CDR3 spans 14 amino acids. CDR3 loop: CASSRSGSYNEQFF. DNA of the CDR3: TGTGCCAGCAGCCGAAGCGGGAGCTACAATGAGCAGTTCTTC.

This rearrangement joins TRBV19 to TRBJ2-6; possible D gene TRBD1, 6 bases. Deletions cut 3 bases from V and 1 base from J, with 7 bases between. CDR1 and CDR2 from the germline V gene are LNHDA and SQIVND (reference sequence). There are 15 residues in the CDR3. The CDR3 sequence is CASSIGQSGANVLTF. CDR3 nucleotides: TGTGCCAGTAGTATCGGACAGTCTGGGGCCAACGTCCTGACTTTC.

The J gene is TRBJ2-7, the V gene TRBV29-1; 8 nucleotides align to TRBD1. Trimming at V came to 5 bases and at J to 12 bases, leaving 9 bases not matched to a gene. The CDR3 runs 11 residues. Germline CDR1 SQVTM, CDR2 ANQGSEA. The CDR3 DNA reads TGCAGCGTTCAACTAGGGACAGGACTGTACTTC. Amino acids: CSVQLGTGLYF.

The chain combines TRBV6-5 with TRBJ2-3, with TRBD1 as a possible D gene (5 bases). The CDR3 has 15 residues. Germline V CDR1 and CDR2: MNHEY, SVGAGI. V was clipped by 7 bases and J by 2 bases, with 16 bases between them. CDR3 DNA: TGTGCCAGCAACCGAGAAGGGGTCCCCACAGATACGCAGTATTTT. Residues: CASNREGVPTDTQYF.

The chain joins TRBV27 to TRBJ1-3; D uncertain. CDR1 and CDR2 (germline): MNHEY, SMNVEV (reference sequence). Trimming stripped 8 bases from V and 0 bases from J, with 8 bases between. The CDR3 has 13 residues. In nucleotides, the CDR3 is TGTGCCAGCGGCCAAGTCTCTGGAAACACCATATATTTT. It encodes CASGQVSGNTIYF.